This entry is about one T cell receptor beta chain. The CDR3 totals 14 residues. CDR1 is MNHEY, CDR2 SMNVEV, per germline (reference sequence). Extracted total RNA amounted to at least 6 micrograms for each sample. The sample originates from a study of blood T cells in healthy people across ages. The authors ran a second PCR of about 7 to 11 cycles using a sample-barcoded 5' primer and a J-beta primer mix. TCRdb reanalysed the 5' RACE reads using MiXCR and keeps one entry per CDR3 protein. The sample contains about 580,000 distinct CDR3 sequences, around 48% of which appear only once. What was sequenced was blood. J is TRBJ2-5 and V is TRBV27; 7 positions match TRBD1. The better agreement between TRBJ2-7 and the DNA end casts doubt on the J call. The source of this sequence is a man aged 80 or over in good health. The CDR3 spells CASSILDRVGEQYF. Written as DNA, the CDR3 is TGTGCCAGCAGTATCCTTGACAGGGTTGGCGAGCAGTACTTC.